The text below deals with one TCR beta chain. Its matching antigen is unknown. PCR employed 60 Vbeta and 13 Jbeta primers. The data were produced by immunoSEQ multiplex PCR, yet TCRdb's version contains in-frame clones alone and is incomplete. Found here are about 94,000 clones, about 62% of them singletons; the top ten hold about 3.8%. This entry comes from a study of cytomegalovirus exposure and HLA in healthy donors. V was pared by 5 bases and J by 4 bases, with 9 bases of the junction left unmatched. The CDR3 has 15 amino acids. Germline V gene data show CDR1 as MDHEN and CDR2 as SYDVKM. Study conclusions and caveats: Donors belonging to an Asian-associated ancestry cluster reportedly showed fewer N-insertions in productive TCRs than the approximately 670-donor mean, according to what a later analysis found. Follow-up analysis found HLA locus-dependent TCR association rates, highest for DRB1 and lowest for HLA-C. Per published reports, the classifier diagnosed cytomegalovirus status with high specificity and sensitivity. TRBV6-2, TRBV6-3 and some other V segments were excluded as indistinguishable.

The gene calls are TRBV28 and TRBJ1-2; TRBD1 matches at 8 bases. The sample taken for sequencing was PBMCs. This receptor was obtained from a young man in good health and CMV-seronegative. The CDR3 nucleotides read TGTGCCAGCAGTCCGAGGGACAGGCACTCCTATGGCTACACCTTC. It translates to CASSPRDRHSYGYTF.